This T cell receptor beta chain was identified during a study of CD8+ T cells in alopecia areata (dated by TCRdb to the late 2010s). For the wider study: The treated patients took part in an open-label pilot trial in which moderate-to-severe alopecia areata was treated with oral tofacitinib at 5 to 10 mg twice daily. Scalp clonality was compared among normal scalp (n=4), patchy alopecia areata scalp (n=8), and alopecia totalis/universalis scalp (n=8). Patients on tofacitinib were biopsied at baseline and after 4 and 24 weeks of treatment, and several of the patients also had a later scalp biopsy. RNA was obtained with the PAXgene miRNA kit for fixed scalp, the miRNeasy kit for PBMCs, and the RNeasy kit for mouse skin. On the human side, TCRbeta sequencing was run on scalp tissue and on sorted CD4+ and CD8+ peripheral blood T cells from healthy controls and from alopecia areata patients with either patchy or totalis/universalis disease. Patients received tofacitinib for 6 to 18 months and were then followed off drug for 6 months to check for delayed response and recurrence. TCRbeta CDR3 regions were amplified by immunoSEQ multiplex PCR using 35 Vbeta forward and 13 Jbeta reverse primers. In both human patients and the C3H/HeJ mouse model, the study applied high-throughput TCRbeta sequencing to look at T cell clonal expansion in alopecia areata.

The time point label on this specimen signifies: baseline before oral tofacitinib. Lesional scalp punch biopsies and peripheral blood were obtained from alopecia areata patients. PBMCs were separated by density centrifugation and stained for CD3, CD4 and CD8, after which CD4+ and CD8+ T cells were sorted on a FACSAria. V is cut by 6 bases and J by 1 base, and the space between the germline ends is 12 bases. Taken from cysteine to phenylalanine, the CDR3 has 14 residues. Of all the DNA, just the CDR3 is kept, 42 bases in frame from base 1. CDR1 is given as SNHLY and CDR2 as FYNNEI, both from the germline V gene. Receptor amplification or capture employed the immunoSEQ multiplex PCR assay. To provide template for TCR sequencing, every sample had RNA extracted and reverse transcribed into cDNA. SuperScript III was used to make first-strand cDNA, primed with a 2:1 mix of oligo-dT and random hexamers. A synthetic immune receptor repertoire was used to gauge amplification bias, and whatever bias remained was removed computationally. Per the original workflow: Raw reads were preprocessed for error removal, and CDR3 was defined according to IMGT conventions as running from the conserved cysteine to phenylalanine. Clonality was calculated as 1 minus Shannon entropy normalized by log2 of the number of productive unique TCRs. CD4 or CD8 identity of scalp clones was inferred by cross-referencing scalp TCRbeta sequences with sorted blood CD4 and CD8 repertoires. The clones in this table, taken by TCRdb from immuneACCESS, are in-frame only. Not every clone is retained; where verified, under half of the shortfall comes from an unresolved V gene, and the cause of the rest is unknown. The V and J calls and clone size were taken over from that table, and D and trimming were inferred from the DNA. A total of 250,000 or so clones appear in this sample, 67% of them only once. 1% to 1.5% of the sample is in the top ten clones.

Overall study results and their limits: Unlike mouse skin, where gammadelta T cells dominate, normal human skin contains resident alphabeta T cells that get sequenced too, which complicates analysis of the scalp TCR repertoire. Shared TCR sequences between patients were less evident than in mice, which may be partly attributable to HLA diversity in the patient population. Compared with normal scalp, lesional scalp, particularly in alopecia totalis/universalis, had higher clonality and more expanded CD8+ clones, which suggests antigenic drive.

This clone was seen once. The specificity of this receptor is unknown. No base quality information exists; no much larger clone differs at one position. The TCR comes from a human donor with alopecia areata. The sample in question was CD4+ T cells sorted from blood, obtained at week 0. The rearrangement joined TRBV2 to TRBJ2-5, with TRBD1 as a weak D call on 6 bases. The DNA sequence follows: TGTGCCAGCAGCGACGGACAGACCCAAGAGACCCAGTACTTC. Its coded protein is CASSDGQTQETQYF.